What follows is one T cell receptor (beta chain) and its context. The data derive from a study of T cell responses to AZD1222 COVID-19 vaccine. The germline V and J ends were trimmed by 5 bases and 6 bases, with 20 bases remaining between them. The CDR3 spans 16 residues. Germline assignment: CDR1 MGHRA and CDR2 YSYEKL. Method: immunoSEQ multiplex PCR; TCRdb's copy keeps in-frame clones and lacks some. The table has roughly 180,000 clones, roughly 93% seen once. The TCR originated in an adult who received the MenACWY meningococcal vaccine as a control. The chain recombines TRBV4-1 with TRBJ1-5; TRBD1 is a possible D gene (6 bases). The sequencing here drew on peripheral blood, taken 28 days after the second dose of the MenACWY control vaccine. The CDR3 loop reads CASSAKGEGEFQPQHF. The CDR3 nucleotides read TGCGCCAGCAGCGCAAAGGGGGAAGGGGAATTTCAGCCCCAGCATTTT.